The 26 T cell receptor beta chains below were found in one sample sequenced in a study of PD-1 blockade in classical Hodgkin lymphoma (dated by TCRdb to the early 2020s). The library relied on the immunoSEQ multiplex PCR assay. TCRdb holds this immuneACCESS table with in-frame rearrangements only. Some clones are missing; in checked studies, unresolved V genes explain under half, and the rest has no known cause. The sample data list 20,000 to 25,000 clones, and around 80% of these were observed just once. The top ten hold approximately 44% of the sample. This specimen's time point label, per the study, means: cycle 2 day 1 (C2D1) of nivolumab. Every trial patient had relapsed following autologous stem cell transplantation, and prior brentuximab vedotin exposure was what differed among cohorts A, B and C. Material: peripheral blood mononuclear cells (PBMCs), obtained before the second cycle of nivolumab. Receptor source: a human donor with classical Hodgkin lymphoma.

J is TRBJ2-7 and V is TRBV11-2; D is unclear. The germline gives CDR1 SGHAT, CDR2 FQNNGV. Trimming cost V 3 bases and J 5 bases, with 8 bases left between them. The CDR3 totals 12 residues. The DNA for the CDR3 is TGTGCCAGCAGCTTGTGGTCCCACGAGCAGTACTTC. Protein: CASSLWSHEQYF.

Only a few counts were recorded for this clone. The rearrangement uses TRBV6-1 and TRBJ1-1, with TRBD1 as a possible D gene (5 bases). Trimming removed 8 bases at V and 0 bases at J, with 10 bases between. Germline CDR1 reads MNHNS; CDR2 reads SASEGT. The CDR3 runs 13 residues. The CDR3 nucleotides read TGTGCCAGCCCCTCGGGGGTGAACACTGAAGCTTTCTTT. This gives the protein CASPSGVNTEAFF.

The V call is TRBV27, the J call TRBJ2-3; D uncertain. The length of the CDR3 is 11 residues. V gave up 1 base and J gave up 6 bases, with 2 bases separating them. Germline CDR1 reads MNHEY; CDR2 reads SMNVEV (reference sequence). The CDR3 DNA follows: TGTGCCAGCAGTTTATTCGATACGCAGTATTTT. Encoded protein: CASSLFDTQYF.

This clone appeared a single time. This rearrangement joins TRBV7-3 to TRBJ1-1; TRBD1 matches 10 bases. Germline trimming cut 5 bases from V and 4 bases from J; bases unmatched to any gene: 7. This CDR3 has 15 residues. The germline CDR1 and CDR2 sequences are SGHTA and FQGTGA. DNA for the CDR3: TGTGCCAGCAGCCCAGGACAGGGGGGAGTCACTGAAGCTTTCTTT. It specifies CASSPGQGGVTEAFF.

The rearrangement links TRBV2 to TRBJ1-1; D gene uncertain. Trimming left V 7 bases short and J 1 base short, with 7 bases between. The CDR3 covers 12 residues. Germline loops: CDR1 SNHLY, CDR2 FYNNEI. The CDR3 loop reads CASTEKNTEAFF. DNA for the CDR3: TGTGCCAGCACCGAGAAGAACACTGAAGCTTTCTTT.

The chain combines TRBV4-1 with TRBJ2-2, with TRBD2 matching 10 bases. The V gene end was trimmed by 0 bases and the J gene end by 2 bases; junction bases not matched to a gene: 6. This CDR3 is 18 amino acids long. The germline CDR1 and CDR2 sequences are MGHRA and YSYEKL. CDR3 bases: TGCGCCAGCAGCCAAGATCGTGGGACTAGCGACAACACCGGGGAGCTGTTTTTT. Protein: CASSQDRGTSDNTGELFF.

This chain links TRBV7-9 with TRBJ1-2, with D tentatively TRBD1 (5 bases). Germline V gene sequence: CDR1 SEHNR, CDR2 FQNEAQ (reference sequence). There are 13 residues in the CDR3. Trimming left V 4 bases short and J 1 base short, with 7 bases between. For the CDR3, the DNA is TGTGCCAGCAGCTCGACAGTTAACTATGGCTACACCTTC. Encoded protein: CASSSTVNYGYTF.

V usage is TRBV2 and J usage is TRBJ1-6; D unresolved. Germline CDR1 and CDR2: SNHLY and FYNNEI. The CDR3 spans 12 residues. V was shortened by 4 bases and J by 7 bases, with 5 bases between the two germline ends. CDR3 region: CASSVGNSPLHF. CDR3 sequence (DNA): TGTGCCAGCAGTGTTGGCAATTCACCCCTCCACTTT.

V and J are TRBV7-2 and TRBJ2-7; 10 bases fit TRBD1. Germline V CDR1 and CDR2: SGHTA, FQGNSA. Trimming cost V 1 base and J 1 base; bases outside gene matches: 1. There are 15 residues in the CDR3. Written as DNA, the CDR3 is TGTGCCAGCAGCTTAGGGGACAGGGGATCCTACGAGCAGTACTTC. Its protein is CASSLGDRGSYEQYF.

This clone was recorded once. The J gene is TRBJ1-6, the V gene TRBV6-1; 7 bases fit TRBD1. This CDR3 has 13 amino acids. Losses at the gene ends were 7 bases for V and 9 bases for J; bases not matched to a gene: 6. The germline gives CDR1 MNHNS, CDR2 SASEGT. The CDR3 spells CASMDRFPSPLHF. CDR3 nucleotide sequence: TGTGCCAGCATGGACAGGTTCCCTTCACCCCTCCACTTT.

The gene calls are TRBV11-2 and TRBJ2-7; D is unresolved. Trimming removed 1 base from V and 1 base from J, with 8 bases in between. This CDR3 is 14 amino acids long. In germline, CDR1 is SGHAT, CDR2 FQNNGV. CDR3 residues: CASSLADVSYEQYF. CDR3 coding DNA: TGTGCCAGCAGCTTAGCCGACGTATCCTACGAGCAGTACTTC. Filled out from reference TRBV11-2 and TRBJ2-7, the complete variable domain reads EAGVAQSPRYKIIEKRQSVAFWCNPISGHATLYWYQQILGQGPKLLIQFQNNGVVDDSQLPKDRFSAERLKGVDSTLKIQPAKLEDSAVYLCASSLADVSYEQYFGPGTRLTVT.

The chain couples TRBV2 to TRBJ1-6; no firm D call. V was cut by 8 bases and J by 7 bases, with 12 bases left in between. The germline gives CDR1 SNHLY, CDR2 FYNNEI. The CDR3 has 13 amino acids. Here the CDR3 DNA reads TGTGCCAGCGGCGGGGATTTCAATTCACCCCTCCACTTT. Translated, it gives CASGGDFNSPLHF.

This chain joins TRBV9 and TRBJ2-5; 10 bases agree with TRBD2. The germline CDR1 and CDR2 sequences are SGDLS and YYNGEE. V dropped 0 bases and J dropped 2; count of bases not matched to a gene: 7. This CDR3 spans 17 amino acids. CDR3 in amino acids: CASSVAPSGGAQETQYF. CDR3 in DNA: TGTGCCAGCAGCGTAGCCCCCAGCGGGGGGGCTCAAGAGACCCAGTACTTC.

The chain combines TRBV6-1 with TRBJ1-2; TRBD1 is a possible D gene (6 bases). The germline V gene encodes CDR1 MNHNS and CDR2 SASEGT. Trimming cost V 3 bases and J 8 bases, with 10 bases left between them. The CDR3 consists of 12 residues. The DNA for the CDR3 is TGTGCCAGCAGTGACTCAGGGGTAGGCTACACCTTC. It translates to CASSDSGVGYTF.

CDR3 nucleotide sequence: TGTGCCAGCAGTGAGGTCGGACCGATCACAGATACGCAGTATTTT. Translated: CASSEVGPITDTQYF. The chain links TRBV6-1 to TRBJ2-3; D uncertain. CDR3 length: 15 amino acids. V was pared by 3 bases and J by 2 bases, with 12 bases between. CDR1 is MNHNS, CDR2 SASEGT, per germline.

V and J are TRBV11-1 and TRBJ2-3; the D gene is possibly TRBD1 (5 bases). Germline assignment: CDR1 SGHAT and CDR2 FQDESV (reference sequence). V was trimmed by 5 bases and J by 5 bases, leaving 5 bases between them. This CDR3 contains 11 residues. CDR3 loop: CASSTGDTQYF. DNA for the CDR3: TGTGCCAGCAGCACAGGAGATACGCAGTATTTT.

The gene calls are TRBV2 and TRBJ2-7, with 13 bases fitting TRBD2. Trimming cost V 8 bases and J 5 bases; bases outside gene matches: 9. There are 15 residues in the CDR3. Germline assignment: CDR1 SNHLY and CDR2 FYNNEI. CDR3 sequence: CASGLAGVGLDEQYF. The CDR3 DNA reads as TGTGCCAGCGGACTAGCGGGAGTTGGGTTGGACGAGCAGTACTTC.

CDR3 sequence reads: CASRLQETQYF. For the CDR3, the DNA is TGTGCCAGCCGACTCCAAGAGACCCAGTACTTC. The genes are TRBV2 and TRBJ2-5; D unclear. Between the trimmed V and J ends, which lost 8 bases and 1 base, there was a span of 5 bases. In germline, CDR1 is SNHLY, CDR2 FYNNEI. CDR3 length equals 11 residues.

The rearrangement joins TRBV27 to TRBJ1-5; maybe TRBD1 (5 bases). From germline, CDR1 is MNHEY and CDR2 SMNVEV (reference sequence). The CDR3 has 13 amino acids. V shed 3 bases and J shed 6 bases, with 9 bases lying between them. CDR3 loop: CASSFRDGQPQHF. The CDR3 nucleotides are TGTGCCAGCAGTTTCCGGGACGGTCAGCCCCAGCATTTT.

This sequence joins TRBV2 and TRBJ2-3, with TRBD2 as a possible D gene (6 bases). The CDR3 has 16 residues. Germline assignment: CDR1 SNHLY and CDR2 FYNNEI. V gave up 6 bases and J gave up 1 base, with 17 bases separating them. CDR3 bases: TGTGCCAGCAGCCCCGGGGGACTCTGGGGCACAGATACGCAGTATTTT. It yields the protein CASSPGGLWGTDTQYF.

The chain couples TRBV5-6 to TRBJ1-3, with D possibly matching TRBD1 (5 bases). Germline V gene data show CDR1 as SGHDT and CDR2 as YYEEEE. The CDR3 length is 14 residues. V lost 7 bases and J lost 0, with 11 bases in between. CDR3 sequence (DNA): TGTGCCAGCGCCGGGGGTTTCTCTGGAAACACCATATATTTT. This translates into CASAGGFSGNTIYF. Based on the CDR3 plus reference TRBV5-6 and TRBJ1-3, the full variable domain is DAGVTQSPTHLIKTRGQQVTLRCSPKSGHDTVSWYQQALGQGPQFIFQYYEEEERQRGNFPDRFSGHQFPNYSSELNVNALLLGDSALYLCASAGGFSGNTIYFGEGSWLTVV.

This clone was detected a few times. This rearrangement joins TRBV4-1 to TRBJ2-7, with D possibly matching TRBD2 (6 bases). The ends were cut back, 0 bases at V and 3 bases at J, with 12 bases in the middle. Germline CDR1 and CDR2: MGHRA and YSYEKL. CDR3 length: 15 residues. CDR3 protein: CASSQDKDYFYEQYF. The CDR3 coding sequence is TGCGCCAGCAGCCAAGATAAGGACTACTTCTACGAGCAGTACTTC.

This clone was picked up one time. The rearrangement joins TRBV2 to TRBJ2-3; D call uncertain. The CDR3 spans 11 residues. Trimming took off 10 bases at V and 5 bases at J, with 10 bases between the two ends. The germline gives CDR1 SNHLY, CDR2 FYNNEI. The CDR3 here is CATTGVDTQYF. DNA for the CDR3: TGTGCCACCACGGGTGTAGATACGCAGTATTTT.

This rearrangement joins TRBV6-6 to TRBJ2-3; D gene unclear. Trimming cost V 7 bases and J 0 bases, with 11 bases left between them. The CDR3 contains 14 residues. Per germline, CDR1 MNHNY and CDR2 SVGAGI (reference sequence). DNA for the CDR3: TGTGCCAGCAAACCAGCCGATAGCACAGATACGCAGTATTTT. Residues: CASKPADSTDTQYF.

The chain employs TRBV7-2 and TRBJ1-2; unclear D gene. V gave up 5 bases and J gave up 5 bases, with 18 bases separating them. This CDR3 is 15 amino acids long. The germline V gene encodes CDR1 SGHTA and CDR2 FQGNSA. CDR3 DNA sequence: TGTGCCAGCAGCCAGAGGACCACCATCCAATATGGCTACACCTTC. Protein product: CASSQRTTIQYGYTF.

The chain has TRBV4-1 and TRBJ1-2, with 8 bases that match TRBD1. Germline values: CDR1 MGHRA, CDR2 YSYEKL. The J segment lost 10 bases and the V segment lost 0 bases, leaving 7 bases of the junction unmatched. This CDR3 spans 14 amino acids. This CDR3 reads CASSQETRDRIYTF. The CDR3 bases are TGCGCCAGCAGCCAAGAAACCCGGGACAGGATCTACACCTTC.